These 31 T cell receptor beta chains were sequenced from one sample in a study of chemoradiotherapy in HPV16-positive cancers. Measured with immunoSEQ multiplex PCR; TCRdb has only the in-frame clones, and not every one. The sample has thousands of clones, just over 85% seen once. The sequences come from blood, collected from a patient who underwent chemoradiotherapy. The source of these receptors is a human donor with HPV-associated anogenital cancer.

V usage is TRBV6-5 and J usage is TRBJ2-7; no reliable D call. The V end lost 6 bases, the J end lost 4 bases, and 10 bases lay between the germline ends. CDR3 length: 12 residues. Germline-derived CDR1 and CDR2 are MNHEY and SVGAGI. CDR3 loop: CASRSDLYEQYF. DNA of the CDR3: TGTGCCAGCAGATCGGACCTATACGAGCAGTACTTC.

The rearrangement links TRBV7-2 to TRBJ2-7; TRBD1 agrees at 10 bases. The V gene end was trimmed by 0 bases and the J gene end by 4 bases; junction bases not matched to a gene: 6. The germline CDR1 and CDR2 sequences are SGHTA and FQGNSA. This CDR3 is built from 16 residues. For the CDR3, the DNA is TGTGCCAGCAGCTTAGCCCCGCGACAGGGGGCTTACGAGCAGTACTTC. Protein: CASSLAPRQGAYEQYF.

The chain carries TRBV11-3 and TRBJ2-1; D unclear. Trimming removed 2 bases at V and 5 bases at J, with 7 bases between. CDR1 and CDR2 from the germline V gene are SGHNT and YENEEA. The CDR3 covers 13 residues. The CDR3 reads CASSLSLDNEQFF. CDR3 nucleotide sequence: TGTGCCAGCAGCTTAAGCCTGGACAATGAGCAGTTCTTC. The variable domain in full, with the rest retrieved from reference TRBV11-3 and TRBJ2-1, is EAGVVQSPRYKIIEKKQPVAFWCNPISGHNTLYWYLQNLGQGPELLIRYENEEAVDDSQLPKDRFSAERLKGVDSTLKIQPAELGDSAVYLCASSLSLDNEQFFGPGTRLTVL.

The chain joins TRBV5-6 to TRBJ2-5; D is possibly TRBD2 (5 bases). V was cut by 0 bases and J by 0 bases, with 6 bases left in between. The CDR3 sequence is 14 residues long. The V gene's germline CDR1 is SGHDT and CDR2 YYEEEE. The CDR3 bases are TGTGCCAGCAGCTTGGCGGGGAACCAAGAGACCCAGTACTTC. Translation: CASSLAGNQETQYF.

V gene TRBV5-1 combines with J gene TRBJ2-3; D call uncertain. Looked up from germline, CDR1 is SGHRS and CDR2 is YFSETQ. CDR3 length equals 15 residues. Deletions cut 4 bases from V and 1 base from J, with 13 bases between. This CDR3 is CASSPSGPRTDTQYF. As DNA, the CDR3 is TGCGCCAGCAGCCCTTCGGGCCCCCGCACAGATACGCAGTATTTT.

CDR3 region: CASSSGLAEETQYF. In DNA, the CDR3 is TGCGCCAGCAGCTCGGGACTAGCGGAAGAGACCCAGTACTTC. This chain links TRBV5-1 with TRBJ2-5; 11 nucleotides align to TRBD2. This CDR3 comprises 14 residues. Trimming took 3 bases from V and 3 from J; bases not matched to a gene: 1. The germline gives CDR1 SGHRS, CDR2 YFSETQ.

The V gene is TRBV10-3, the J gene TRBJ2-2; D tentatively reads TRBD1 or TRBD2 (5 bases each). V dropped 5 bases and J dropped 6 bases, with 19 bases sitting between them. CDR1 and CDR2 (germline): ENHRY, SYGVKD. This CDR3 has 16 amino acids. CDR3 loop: CAISTHSGRQAGELFF. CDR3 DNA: TGTGCCATCAGTACACATTCGGGGCGCCAAGCCGGGGAGCTGTTTTTT.

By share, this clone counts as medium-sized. Here the CDR3 DNA reads TGTGCCAGCAGCCCCCTCCCGGGACAGGGTAGCAATCAGCCCCAGCATTTT. Its translation: CASSPLPGQGSNQPQHF. This chain uses TRBV2 with TRBJ1-5; 9 bases map to TRBD1. With V trimmed by 6 bases and J by 0 bases, 9 bases remained unmatched. Germline V gives CDR1 SNHLY, CDR2 FYNNEI. This CDR3 is 17 amino acids long.

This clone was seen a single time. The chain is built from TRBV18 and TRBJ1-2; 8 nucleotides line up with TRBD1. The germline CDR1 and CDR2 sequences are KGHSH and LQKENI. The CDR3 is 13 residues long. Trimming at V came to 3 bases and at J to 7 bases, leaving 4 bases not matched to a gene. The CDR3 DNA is TGTGCCAGCTCACCCTCGGACAGGGTTGGCTACACCTTC. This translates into CASSPSDRVGYTF.

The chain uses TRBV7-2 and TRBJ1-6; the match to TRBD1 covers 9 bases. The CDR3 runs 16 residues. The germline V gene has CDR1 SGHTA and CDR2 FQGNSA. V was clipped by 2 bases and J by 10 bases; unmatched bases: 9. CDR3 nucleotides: TGTGCCAGCAGCTTAAGGGGGACAGGGTCTGGGTCACCCCTCCACTTT. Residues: CASSLRGTGSGSPLHF.

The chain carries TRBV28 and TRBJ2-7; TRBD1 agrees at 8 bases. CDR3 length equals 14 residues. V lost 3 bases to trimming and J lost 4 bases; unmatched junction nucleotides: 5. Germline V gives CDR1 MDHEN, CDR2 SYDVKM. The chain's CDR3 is CASSFVQGVYEQYF. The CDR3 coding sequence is TGTGCCAGCAGTTTCGTACAGGGGGTATACGAGCAGTACTTC.

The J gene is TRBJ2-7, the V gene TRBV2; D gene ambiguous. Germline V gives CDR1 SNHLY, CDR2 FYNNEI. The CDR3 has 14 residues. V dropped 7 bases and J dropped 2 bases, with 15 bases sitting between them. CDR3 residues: CASTETRVPYEQYF. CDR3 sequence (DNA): TGTGCCAGCACCGAAACCCGGGTCCCCTACGAGCAGTACTTC.

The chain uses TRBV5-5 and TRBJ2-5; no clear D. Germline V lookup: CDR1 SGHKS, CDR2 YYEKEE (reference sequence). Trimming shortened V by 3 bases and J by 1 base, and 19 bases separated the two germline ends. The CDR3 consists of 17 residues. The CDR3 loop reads CASSSRPGALFQETQYF. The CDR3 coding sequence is TGTGCCAGCAGCTCCCGCCCCGGTGCCCTTTTCCAAGAGACCCAGTACTTC.

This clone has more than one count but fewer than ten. The chain's CDR3 is CASSRDGVRYGYTF. CDR3 sequence (DNA): TGTGCCAGCAGTCGGGACGGGGTGCGCTATGGCTACACCTTC. The chain recombines TRBV27 with TRBJ1-2, with D maybe TRBD1 (5 bases). Germline CDR1 and CDR2: MNHEY and SMNVEV (reference sequence). V was shortened by 5 bases and J by 4 bases, with 14 bases between the two germline ends. The CDR3 spans 14 residues.

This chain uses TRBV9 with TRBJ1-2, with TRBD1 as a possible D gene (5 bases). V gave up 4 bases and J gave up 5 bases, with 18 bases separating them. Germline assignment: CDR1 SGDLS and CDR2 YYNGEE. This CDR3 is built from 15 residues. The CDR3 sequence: CASSPVGGIDYGYTF. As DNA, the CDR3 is TGTGCCAGCAGCCCGGTCGGGGGTATAGATTATGGCTACACCTTC.

The CDR3 here is CASSLVGSGGPSTDTQYF. The CDR3 bases are TGTGCCAGCAGCTTGGTAGGTAGCGGAGGCCCTAGCACAGATACGCAGTATTTT. The chain combines TRBV5-5 with TRBJ2-3, with a tentative D call TRBD2 (6 bases). V gave up 0 bases and J gave up 0 bases, with 17 bases separating them. Germline V CDR1 and CDR2: SGHKS, YYEKEE (reference sequence). This CDR3 is 18 amino acids long.

This chain's CDR3 is CASSLIRNTEAFF. CDR3 DNA sequence: TGTGCCAGCAGCCTAATAAGGAACACTGAAGCTTTCTTT. V is TRBV11-2 and J is TRBJ1-1; unclear D gene. Germline V CDR1 and CDR2: SGHAT, FQNNGV. The CDR3 runs to 13 residues. V lost 5 bases and J 1 base, leaving 8 bases between the germline ends. The entire variable domain, with the rest obtained from reference TRBV11-2 and TRBJ1-1, is as follows: EAGVAQSPRYKIIEKRQSVAFWCNPISGHATLYWYQQILGQGPKLLIQFQNNGVVDDSQLPKDRFSAERLKGVDSTLKIQPAKLEDSAVYLCASSLIRNTEAFFGQGTRLTVV.

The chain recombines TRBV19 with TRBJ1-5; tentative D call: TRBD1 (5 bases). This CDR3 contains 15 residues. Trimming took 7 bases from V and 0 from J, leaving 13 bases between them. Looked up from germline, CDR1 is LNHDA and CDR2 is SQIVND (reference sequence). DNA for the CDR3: TGTGCCAGTACCATGGGGGGATATAGCAATCAGCCCCAGCATTTT. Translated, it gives CASTMGGYSNQPQHF.

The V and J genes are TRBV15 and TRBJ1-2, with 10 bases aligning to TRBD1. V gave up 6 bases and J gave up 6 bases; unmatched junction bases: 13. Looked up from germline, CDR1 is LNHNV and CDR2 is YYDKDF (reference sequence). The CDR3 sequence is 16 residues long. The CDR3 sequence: CATSSTGGAGENGYTF. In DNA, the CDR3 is TGTGCCACCAGTTCGACAGGGGGCGCGGGAGAGAATGGCTACACCTTC.

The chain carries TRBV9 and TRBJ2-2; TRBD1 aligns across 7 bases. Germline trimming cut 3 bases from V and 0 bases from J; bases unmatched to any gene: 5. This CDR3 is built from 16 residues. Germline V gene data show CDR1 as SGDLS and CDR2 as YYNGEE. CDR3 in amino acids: CASSGGQVSNTGELFF. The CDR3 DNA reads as TGTGCCAGCAGCGGCGGACAGGTCTCGAACACCGGGGAGCTGTTTTTT.

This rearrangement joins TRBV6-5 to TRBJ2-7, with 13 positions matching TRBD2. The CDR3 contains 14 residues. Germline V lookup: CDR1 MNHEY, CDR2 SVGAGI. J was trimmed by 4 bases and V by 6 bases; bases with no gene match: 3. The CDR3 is CASSPGLAGYEQYF. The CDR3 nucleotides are TGTGCCAGCAGCCCGGGACTAGCGGGGTACGAGCAGTACTTC.

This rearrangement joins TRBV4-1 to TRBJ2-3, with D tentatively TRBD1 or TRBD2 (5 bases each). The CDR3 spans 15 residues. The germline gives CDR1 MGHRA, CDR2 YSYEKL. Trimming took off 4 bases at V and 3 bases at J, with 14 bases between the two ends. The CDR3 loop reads CASSLLGGPTDTQYF. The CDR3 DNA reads TGCGCCAGCAGCCTCCTTGGGGGACCAACAGATACGCAGTATTTT.

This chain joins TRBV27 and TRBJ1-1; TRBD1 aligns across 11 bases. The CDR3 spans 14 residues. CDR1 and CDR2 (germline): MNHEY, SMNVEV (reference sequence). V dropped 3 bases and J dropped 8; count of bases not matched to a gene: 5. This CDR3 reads CASSFGQGAGEAFF. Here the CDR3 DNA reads TGTGCCAGCAGTTTCGGACAGGGGGCCGGGGAAGCTTTCTTT.

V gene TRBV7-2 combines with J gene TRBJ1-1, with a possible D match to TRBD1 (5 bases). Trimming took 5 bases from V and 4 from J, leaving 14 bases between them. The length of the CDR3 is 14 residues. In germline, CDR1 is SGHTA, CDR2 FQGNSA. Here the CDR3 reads CASSLTQEGTEAFF. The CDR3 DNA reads TGTGCCAGCAGCCTGACACAGGAAGGCACTGAAGCTTTCTTT.

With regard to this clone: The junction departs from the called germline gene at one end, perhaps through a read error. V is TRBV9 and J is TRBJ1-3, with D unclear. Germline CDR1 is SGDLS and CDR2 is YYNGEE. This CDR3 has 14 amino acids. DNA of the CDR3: TGTGCCAGCAGCGTAGAAAGTGTTGGAAACACCACATATTTT. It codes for CASSVESVGNTTYF.

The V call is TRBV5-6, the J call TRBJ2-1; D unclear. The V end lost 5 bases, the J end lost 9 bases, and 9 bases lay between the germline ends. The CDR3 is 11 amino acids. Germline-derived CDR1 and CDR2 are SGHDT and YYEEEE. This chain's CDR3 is CASSRLGEQFF. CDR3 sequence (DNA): TGTGCCAGCAGTCGACTCGGTGAGCAGTTCTTC.

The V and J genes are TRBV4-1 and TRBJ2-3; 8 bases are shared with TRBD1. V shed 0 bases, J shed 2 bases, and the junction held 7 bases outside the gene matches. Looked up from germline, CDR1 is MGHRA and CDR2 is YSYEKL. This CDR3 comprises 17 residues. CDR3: CASSQDQQGEITDTQYF. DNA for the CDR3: TGCGCCAGCAGCCAAGATCAACAGGGGGAGATCACAGATACGCAGTATTTT.

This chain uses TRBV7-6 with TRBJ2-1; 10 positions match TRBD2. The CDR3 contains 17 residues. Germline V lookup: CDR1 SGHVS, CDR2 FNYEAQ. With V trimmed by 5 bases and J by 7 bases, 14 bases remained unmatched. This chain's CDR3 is CASSIRLAGSWENEQFF. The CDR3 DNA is TGTGCCAGCAGCATTAGACTAGCGGGCTCATGGGAGAATGAGCAGTTCTTC.

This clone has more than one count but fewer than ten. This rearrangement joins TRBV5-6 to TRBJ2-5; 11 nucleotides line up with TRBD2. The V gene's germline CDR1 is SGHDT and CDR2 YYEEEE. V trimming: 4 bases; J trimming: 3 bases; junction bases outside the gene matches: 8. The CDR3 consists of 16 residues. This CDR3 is CASSTMTSGEKETQYF. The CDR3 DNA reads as TGTGCCAGCAGCACCATGACTAGCGGGGAGAAAGAGACCCAGTACTTC.

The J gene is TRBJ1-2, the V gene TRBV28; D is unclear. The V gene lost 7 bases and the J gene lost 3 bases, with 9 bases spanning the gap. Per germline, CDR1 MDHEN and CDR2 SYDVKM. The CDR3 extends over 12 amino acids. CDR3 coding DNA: TGTGCCAGCAATGGACGGTACTATGGCTACACCTTC. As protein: CASNGRYYGYTF.

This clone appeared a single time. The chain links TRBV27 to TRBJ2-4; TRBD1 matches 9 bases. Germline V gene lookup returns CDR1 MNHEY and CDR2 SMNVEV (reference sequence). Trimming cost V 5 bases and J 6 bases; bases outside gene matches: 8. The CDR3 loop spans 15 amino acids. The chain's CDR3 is CASSLDTGGGNIQYF. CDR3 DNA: TGTGCCAGCAGTCTCGATACAGGGGGCGGAAACATTCAGTACTTC.